This record covers a single T cell receptor (beta chain). No antigen is known for it. This record comes from a study of shared clonotypes between healthy human individuals. For the study at large: The plates for each donor numbered three CD4 naive, three CD4 memory, two CD8 naive and one CD8 memory. Whole-study results and caveats: Naive subsets generally had larger estimated richness than memory subsets.

CDR1 is KGHSH and CDR2 is LQKENI in the germline V gene. This CDR3 region has 11 residues. Trimming shortened V by 4 bases and J by 0 bases, and 1 base separated the two germline ends. The authors distributed each subset's genomic DNA evenly over several immunoSEQ plates. The protocol was immunoSEQ multiplex PCR, while the TCRdb copy is restricted to in-frame clones and leaves out a portion. This table has around 600,000 clones, less than 98% appearing once. The receptor's source is a woman in her twenties or thirties in good health. Sequences were obtained from naive CD4+ T cells sorted from blood. Subset specified: CD45RA+ positively selected. The genes are TRBV18 and TRBJ2-7, with D unclear. This CDR3 is CASSHSYEQYF. The CDR3 DNA is TGTGCCAGCTCACACTCCTACGAGCAGTACTTC.